A selection of T cell receptor beta chains follows, all from one sample in a study of blood T cells in healthy people across ages. TCRdb independently ran MiXCR on the 5' RACE reads; one entry per CDR3 protein. Of about 800,000 distinct CDR3 sequences in the sample, 58% were seen once. The specimen was blood. The receptors were gathered from a young man in good health. Each CDR3 is given with its conserved first and last residue. D genes are given only for firm matches. Size tells how often a clone was seen (once, few, many) or the class of an expanded clone, and some rows leave it out.

CDR3aa: CASSLWGTSVVNEQYF; CDR3nt: TGTGCCAGCAGTTTATGGGGGACTAGCGTAGTCAATGAGCAGTACTTC; abundance: NA; j_gene: TRBJ2-7; d_gene: TRBD2; v_gene: TRBV28
CDR3aa: CASSPGQVYTEAFF; CDR3nt: TGTGCCAGCTCCCCGGGACAGGTCTATACTGAAGCTTTCTTT; abundance: NA; j_gene: TRBJ1-1; d_gene: TRBD1; v_gene: TRBV18
CDR3aa: CASSKNGTPPSRYTF; CDR3nt: TGTGCCAGCAGCAAAAATGGGACACCGCCCTCTCGCTACACCTTC; abundance: few; j_gene: TRBJ1-2; d_gene: NA; v_gene: TRBV21-1
CDR3aa: CASSPNERGQGCGYTF; CDR3nt: TGTGCTAGCTCACCTAACGAGCGGGGACAGGGTTGTGGCTACACCTTC; abundance: NA; j_gene: TRBJ1-2; d_gene: TRBD1; v_gene: TRBV18
CDR3aa: CASSQVIGLSGTISGEQYF; CDR3nt: TGCGCCAGCAGCCAAGTTATAGGTCTCTCCGGGACAATAAGTGGGGAGCAGTACTTC; abundance: few; j_gene: TRBJ2-7; d_gene: NA; v_gene: TRBV4-1
CDR3aa: CASSHGTKVPYEQYF; CDR3nt: TGTGCCAGCAGCCACGGGACAAAGGTTCCCTACGAGCAGTACTTC; abundance: NA; j_gene: TRBJ2-7; d_gene: NA; v_gene: TRBV27
CDR3aa: CASSQEVASQRETQYF; CDR3nt: TGTGCCAGCAGCCAAGAGGTGGCATCCCAGCGGGAGACCCAGTACTTC; abundance: NA; j_gene: TRBJ2-5; d_gene: NA; v_gene: TRBV4-2
CDR3aa: CSARDSLRQPQHF; CDR3nt: TGCAGTGCTAGAGATTCCCTTCGGCAGCCCCAGCATTTT; abundance: NA; j_gene: TRBJ1-5; d_gene: NA; v_gene: TRBV20-1
CDR3aa: CASSPLGLAKNIQYF; CDR3nt: TGTGCCAGCTCACCACTTGGTTTAGCCAAAAACATTCAGTACTTC; abundance: once; j_gene: TRBJ2-4; d_gene: NA; v_gene: TRBV18
CDR3aa: CSASLLGGDYGYTF; CDR3nt: TGCAGTGCTAGCCTCCTTGGGGGGGACTATGGCTACACCTTC; abundance: NA; j_gene: TRBJ1-2; d_gene: NA; v_gene: TRBV20-1
CDR3aa: CASSSFGTGVGYIQYF; CDR3nt: TGTGCCAGCAGCAGCTTTGGGACAGGGGTCGGATACATTCAGTACTTC; abundance: few; j_gene: TRBJ2-4; d_gene: TRBD1; v_gene: TRBV11-2
CDR3aa: CASSSEPGQQETQFF; CDR3nt: TGTGCCAGCAGCTCCGAACCGGGACAGCAAGAGACCCAGTTCTTC; abundance: NA; j_gene: TRBJ2-1; d_gene: TRBD1; v_gene: TRBV5-4
CDR3aa: CASSFLVAGEQETQYF; CDR3nt: TGTGCCAGCAGCTTTCTTGTAGCGGGGGAGCAAGAGACCCAGTACTTC; abundance: NA; j_gene: TRBJ2-5; d_gene: TRBD2; v_gene: TRBV7-9
CDR3aa: CASTMIRTSGGINEQFF; CDR3nt: TGTGCCAGCACCATGATCCGGACTAGCGGGGGGATTAATGAGCAGTTCTTC; abundance: once; j_gene: TRBJ2-1; d_gene: TRBD2; v_gene: TRBV12-3/TRBV12-4
CDR3aa: CASTPLGGINYGYTF; CDR3nt: TGTGCCAGCACCCCTTTGGGGGGAATAAACTATGGCTACACCTTC; abundance: NA; j_gene: TRBJ1-2; d_gene: NA; v_gene: TRBV27
CDR3aa: CATSRDRGSTGELFF; CDR3nt: TGTGCCACCAGCAGAGACAGGGGAAGCACCGGGGAGCTGTTTTTT; abundance: NA; j_gene: TRBJ2-2; d_gene: NA; v_gene: TRBV15
CDR3aa: CSARLYMTGVSEAFF; CDR3nt: TGCAGTGCTCGGCTTTATATGACAGGGGTCTCTGAAGCTTTCTTT; abundance: few; j_gene: TRBJ1-1; d_gene: TRBD1; v_gene: TRBV20-1
CDR3aa: CASSPTVRELTQYF; CDR3nt: TGTGCCAGCAGCCCCACCGTGCGGGAGTTGACCCAGTACTTC; abundance: NA; j_gene: TRBJ2-5; d_gene: TRBD2; v_gene: TRBV14
CDR3aa: CASSSLRRDSYPVAKNIQYF; CDR3nt: TGTGCCAGCAGTTCTCTTCGCCGGGACAGCTACCCGGTGGCCAAAAACATTCAGTACTTC; abundance: NA; j_gene: TRBJ2-4; d_gene: TRBD1; v_gene: TRBV28
CDR3aa: CALAGRRAGRERSTSFGNEQFF; CDR3nt: TGTGCCCTAGCTGGACGGCGTGCTGGACGGGAAAGGAGCACGAGCTTTGGAAATGAGCAGTTCTTC; abundance: NA; j_gene: TRBJ2-1; d_gene: NA; v_gene: TRBV10-3
CDR3aa: CSGAGLTRGTYEQYF; CDR3nt: TGCAGTGGGGCGGGACTGACTCGGGGTACCTACGAGCAGTACTTC; abundance: NA; j_gene: TRBJ2-7; d_gene: NA; v_gene: TRBV20-1
CDR3aa: CASSLFDVRRGTDTQYF; CDR3nt: TGTGCCAGCAGCTTATTCGACGTTAGGAGGGGCACAGATACGCAGTATTTT; abundance: NA; j_gene: TRBJ2-3; d_gene: NA; v_gene: TRBV7-9
CDR3aa: CASSQDFRGRSEAFF; CDR3nt: TGCGCCAGCAGCCAAGATTTTCGGGGGCGGTCTGAAGCTTTCTTT; abundance: NA; j_gene: TRBJ1-1; d_gene: NA; v_gene: TRBV4-3
CDR3aa: CSAAPTSGIYNEQYF; CDR3nt: TGCAGTGCTGCCCCAACTAGCGGGATCTACAATGAGCAGTACTTC; abundance: NA; j_gene: TRBJ2-7; d_gene: TRBD2; v_gene: TRBV20-1
CDR3aa: CASSLVASDPNYGYTF; CDR3nt: TGTGCCAGCAGCTTAGTGGCGTCAGACCCAAACTATGGCTACACCTTC; abundance: NA; j_gene: TRBJ1-2; d_gene: NA; v_gene: TRBV7-9
CDR3aa: CASSLVSPVGELFF; CDR3nt: TGCGCCAGCAGCTTGGTCTCCCCCGTGGGGGAGCTGTTTTTT; abundance: NA; j_gene: TRBJ2-2; d_gene: NA; v_gene: TRBV5-1
CDR3aa: CASSSSNSNQPQHF; CDR3nt: TGTGCCAGCAGTTCGAGTAATAGCAATCAGCCCCAGCATTTT; abundance: NA; j_gene: TRBJ1-5; d_gene: NA; v_gene: TRBV6-2/TRBV6-3
CDR3aa: CASSFVAGLAKNIQYF; CDR3nt: TGTGCCAGCAGTTTTGTTGCGGGCCTAGCCAAAAACATTCAGTACTTC; abundance: NA; j_gene: TRBJ2-4; d_gene: NA; v_gene: TRBV12-3/TRBV12-4
CDR3aa: CASSRDSRNQPQHF; CDR3nt: TGTGCCAGCAGCCGAGACAGCCGCAATCAGCCCCAGCATTTT; abundance: NA; j_gene: TRBJ1-5; d_gene: NA; v_gene: TRBV7-2
CDR3aa: CASSVEQGSYGYTF; CDR3nt: TGTGCCAGCAGTGTTGAACAGGGGTCCTATGGCTACACCTTC; abundance: NA; j_gene: TRBJ1-2; d_gene: TRBD1; v_gene: TRBV6-1
CDR3aa: CASSLANLGAEAFF; CDR3nt: TGCGCCAGCAGCTTGGCCAATTTAGGAGCTGAAGCTTTCTTT; abundance: NA; j_gene: TRBJ1-1; d_gene: NA; v_gene: TRBV5-1
CDR3aa: CASSYRQGYEQYF; CDR3nt: TGTGCCAGCAGCTACAGACAGGGCTACGAGCAGTACTTC; abundance: NA; j_gene: TRBJ2-7; d_gene: TRBD1; v_gene: TRBV7-9
CDR3aa: CSVETGFLYGYTF; CDR3nt: TGCAGCGTTGAAACAGGGTTTCTATATGGCTACACCTTC; abundance: few; j_gene: TRBJ1-2; d_gene: NA; v_gene: TRBV29-1
CDR3aa: CASSQEYSYNEQFF; CDR3nt: TGTGCCAGCAGCCAAGAATACTCCTACAATGAGCAGTTCTTC; abundance: NA; j_gene: TRBJ2-1; d_gene: NA; v_gene: TRBV3-1
CDR3aa: CASSPLGWASGSPDTQYF; CDR3nt: TGTGCCAGCAGCCCCCTAGGCTGGGCTAGCGGGAGCCCAGATACGCAGTATTTT; abundance: NA; j_gene: TRBJ2-3; d_gene: TRBD2; v_gene: TRBV7-2
CDR3aa: CASSSRGRGSYNEQFF; CDR3nt: TGTGCCAGCAGCTCCAGGGGGCGCGGCTCCTACAATGAGCAGTTCTTC; abundance: NA; j_gene: TRBJ2-1; d_gene: TRBD1; v_gene: TRBV7-6
CDR3aa: CSVRHWGTTYEQYF; CDR3nt: TGCAGCGTTCGTCACTGGGGGACAACCTACGAGCAGTACTTC; abundance: NA; j_gene: TRBJ2-7; d_gene: NA; v_gene: TRBV29-1
CDR3aa: CAATGSGRPPFAKNIQYF; CDR3nt: TGTGCCGCAACGGGCAGCGGGAGGCCCCCCTTCGCCAAAAACATTCAGTACTTC; abundance: NA; j_gene: TRBJ2-4; d_gene: TRBD2; v_gene: TRBV30
CDR3aa: CASSQGGSREQFF; CDR3nt: TGTGCCAGCAGCCAAGGTGGAAGTCGGGAGCAGTTCTTC; abundance: few; j_gene: TRBJ2-1; d_gene: NA; v_gene: TRBV3-1
CDR3aa: CASSIGGTGEKYF; CDR3nt: TGTGCCAGCAGCATCGGGGGGACAGGAGAAAAGTACTTC; abundance: few; j_gene: TRBJ2-7; d_gene: NA; v_gene: TRBV7-9
CDR3aa: CSARIAGGVRQFF; CDR3nt: TGCAGTGCTAGAATAGCGGGAGGAGTAAGGCAGTTCTTC; abundance: NA; j_gene: TRBJ2-1; d_gene: TRBD2; v_gene: TRBV20-1
CDR3aa: CSVVGGSHEQYF; CDR3nt: TGCAGCGTTGTTGGAGGGAGCCACGAGCAGTACTTC; abundance: NA; j_gene: TRBJ2-7; d_gene: NA; v_gene: TRBV29-1
CDR3aa: CAISESYETQYF; CDR3nt: TGTGCCATCAGTGAGTCTTATGAGACCCAGTACTTC; abundance: NA; j_gene: TRBJ2-5; d_gene: NA; v_gene: TRBV10-3
CDR3aa: CSASAGEGHEQYF; CDR3nt: TGCAGTGCTAGTGCTGGGGAGGGTCACGAGCAGTACTTC; abundance: once; j_gene: TRBJ2-7; d_gene: TRBD2; v_gene: TRBV20-1
CDR3aa: CASSQIIQGEQFF; CDR3nt: TGCGCCAGCAGCCAAATTATACAGGGTGAGCAGTTCTTC; abundance: NA; j_gene: TRBJ2-1; d_gene: NA; v_gene: TRBV4-3
CDR3aa: CAVRTGRYYEQYF; CDR3nt: TGTGCCGTGCGGACAGGGAGGTACTACGAGCAGTACTTC; abundance: NA; j_gene: TRBJ2-7; d_gene: TRBD1; v_gene: TRBV10-3
CDR3aa: CASSEATGTGDEQYF; CDR3nt: TGCGCCAGCAGTGAGGCTACCGGGACAGGGGACGAGCAGTACTTC; abundance: NA; j_gene: TRBJ2-7; d_gene: TRBD1; v_gene: TRBV10-1
CDR3aa: CASSGLPGSDTQYF; CDR3nt: TGTGCCAGCTCAGGACTCCCCGGGTCAGATACGCAGTATTTT; abundance: NA; j_gene: TRBJ2-3; d_gene: NA; v_gene: TRBV2
CDR3aa: CASRELGTYNEQFF; CDR3nt: TGTGCCAGCAGAGAACTCGGGACCTACAATGAGCAGTTCTTC; abundance: NA; j_gene: TRBJ2-1; d_gene: NA; v_gene: TRBV6-2/TRBV6-3
CDR3aa: CASSLDRRNEQFF; CDR3nt: TGTGCCAGCAGCTTGGACAGGAGAAATGAGCAGTTCTTC; abundance: NA; j_gene: TRBJ2-1; d_gene: TRBD1; v_gene: TRBV7-2
CDR3aa: CASSLDLGGTDTQYF; CDR3nt: TGTGCCAGCAGCTTAGATCTAGGGGGCACAGATACGCAGTATTTT; abundance: NA; j_gene: TRBJ2-3; d_gene: NA; v_gene: TRBV11-2
CDR3aa: CSVSGPGSEDIQYF; CDR3nt: TGCAGCGTCTCGGGCCCTGGTTCCGAGGACATTCAGTACTTC; abundance: few; j_gene: TRBJ2-4; d_gene: NA; v_gene: TRBV29-1
CDR3aa: CSARVGTSGYTF; CDR3nt: TGCAGTGCTAGGGTGGGGACGTCGGGCTACACCTTC; abundance: few; j_gene: TRBJ1-2; d_gene: NA; v_gene: TRBV20-1
CDR3aa: CASSGPPGYTF; CDR3nt: TGTGCCAGCAGCGGGCCCCCTGGCTACACCTTC; abundance: once; j_gene: TRBJ1-2; d_gene: NA; v_gene: TRBV9